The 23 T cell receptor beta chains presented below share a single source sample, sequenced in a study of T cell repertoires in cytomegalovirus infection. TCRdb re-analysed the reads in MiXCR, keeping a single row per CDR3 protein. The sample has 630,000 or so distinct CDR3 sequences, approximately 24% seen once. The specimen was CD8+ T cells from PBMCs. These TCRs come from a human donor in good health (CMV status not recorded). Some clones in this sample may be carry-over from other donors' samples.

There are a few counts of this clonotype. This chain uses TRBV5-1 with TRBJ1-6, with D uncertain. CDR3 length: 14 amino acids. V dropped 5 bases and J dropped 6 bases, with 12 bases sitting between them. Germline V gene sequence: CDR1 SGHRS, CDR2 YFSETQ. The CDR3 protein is CASSSGSFNSPLHF. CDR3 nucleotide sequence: TGCGCCAGCAGTTCGGGCAGTTTTAATTCACCCCTCCACTTT.

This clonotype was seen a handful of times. CDR3 in DNA: TGTGCCAGCAGCCTGATATCCGGGGGCAAGGGCTACGAGCAGTACTTC. Its translation: CASSLISGGKGYEQYF. This chain uses TRBV7-9 with TRBJ2-7, with D perhaps matching TRBD1 or TRBD2 (6 bases each). Germline V gene sequence: CDR1 SEHNR, CDR2 FQNEAQ (reference sequence). Trimming stripped 5 bases from V and 3 bases from J, with 20 bases between. CDR3 size: 16 residues.

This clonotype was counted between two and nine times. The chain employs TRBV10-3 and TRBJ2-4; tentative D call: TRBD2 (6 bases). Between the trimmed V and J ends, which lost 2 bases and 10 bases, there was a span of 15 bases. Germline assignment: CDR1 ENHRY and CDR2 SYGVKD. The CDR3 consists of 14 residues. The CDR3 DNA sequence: TGTGCCATCAGTGAGGCCGGGACTCCAGGTATTCAGTACTTC. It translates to CAISEAGTPGIQYF.

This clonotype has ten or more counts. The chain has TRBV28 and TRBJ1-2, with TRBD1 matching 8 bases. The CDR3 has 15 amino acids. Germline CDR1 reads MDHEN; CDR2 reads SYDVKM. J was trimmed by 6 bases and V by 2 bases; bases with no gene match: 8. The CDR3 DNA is TGTGCCAGCAGTTTAACGGCAGGGGGCGGGAATGGCTACACCTTC. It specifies CASSLTAGGGNGYTF.

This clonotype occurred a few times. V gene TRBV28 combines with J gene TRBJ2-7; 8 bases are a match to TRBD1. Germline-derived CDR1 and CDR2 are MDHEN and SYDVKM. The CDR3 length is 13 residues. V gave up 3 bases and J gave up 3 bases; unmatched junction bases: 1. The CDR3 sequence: CASSFTGGYEQYV. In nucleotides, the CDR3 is TGTGCCAGCAGTTTCACAGGGGGCTACGAGCAGTACGTC.

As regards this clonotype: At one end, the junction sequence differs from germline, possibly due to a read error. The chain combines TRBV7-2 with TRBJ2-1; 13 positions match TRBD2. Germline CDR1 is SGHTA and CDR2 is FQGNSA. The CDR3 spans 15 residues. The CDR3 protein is CASSWGLAGHNVQFF. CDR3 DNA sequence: TGTGCCAGCAGCTGGGGACTAGCGGGACACAATGTGCAGTTCTTC. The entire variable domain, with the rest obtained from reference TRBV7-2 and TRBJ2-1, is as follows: GAGVSQSPSNKVTEKGKDVELRCDPISGHTALYWYRQSLGQGLEFLIYFQGNSAPDKSGLPSDRFSAERTGGSVSTLTIQRTQQEDSAVYLCASSWGLAGHNVQFFGPGTRLTVL.

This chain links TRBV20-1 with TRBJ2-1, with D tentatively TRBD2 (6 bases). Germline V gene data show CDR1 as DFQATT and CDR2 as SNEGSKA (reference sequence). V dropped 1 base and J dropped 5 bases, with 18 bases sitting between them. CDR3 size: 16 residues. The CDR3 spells CSARGPLAGRDNEQFF. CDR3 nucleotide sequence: TGCAGTGCTAGAGGGCCACTGGCGGGGCGGGACAATGAGCAGTTCTTC.

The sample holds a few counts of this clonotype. The CDR3 DNA is TGTGCCAGCAGTTACAACGCTCCAGGTCGAGGCGAGCAGTACGTC. Translation gives CASSYNAPGRGEQYV. The V gene is TRBV6-6, the J gene TRBJ2-7; D ambiguous. V was shortened by 2 bases and J by 6 bases, with 17 bases between the two germline ends. CDR3 length: 15 residues. Germline values: CDR1 MNHNY, CDR2 SVGAGI (reference sequence).

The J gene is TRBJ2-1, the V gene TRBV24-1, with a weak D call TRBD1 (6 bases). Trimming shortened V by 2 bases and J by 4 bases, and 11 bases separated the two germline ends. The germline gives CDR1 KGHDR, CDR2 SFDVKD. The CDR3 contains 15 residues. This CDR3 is CATSDSRGEYNEQFF. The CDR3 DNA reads TGTGCCACCAGTGATTCCAGGGGCGAGTACAATGAGCAGTTCTTC.

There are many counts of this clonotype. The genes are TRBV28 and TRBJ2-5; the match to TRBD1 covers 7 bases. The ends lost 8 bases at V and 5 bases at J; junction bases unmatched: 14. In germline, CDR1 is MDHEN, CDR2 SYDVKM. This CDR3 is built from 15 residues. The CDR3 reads CASLTQGKLGETQYF. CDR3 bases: TGTGCCAGCTTGACACAGGGGAAGTTAGGGGAGACCCAGTACTTC.

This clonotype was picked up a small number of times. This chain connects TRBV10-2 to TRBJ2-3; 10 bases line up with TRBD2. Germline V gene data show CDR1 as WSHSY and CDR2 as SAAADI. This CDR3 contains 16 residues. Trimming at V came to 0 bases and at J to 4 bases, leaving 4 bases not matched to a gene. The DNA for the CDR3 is TGCGCCAGCAGTGAGTCGATAGCGGGGGGTGCAGATACGCAGTATTTT. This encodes CASSESIAGGADTQYF.

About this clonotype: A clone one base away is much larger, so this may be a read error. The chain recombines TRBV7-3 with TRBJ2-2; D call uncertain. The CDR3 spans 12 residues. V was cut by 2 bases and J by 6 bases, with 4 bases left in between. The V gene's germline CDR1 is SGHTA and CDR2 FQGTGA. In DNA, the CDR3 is TGTGCCAGCAGCTTATTTGCCGGGGAGCTGTTTTTT. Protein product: CASSLFAGELFF.

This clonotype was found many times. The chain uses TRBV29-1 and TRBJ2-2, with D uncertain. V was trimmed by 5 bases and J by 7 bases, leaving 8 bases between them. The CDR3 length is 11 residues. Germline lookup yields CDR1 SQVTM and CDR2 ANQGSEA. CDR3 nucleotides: TGCAGCGTTCAGGAAGACGGGGAGCTGTTTTTT. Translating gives CSVQEDGELFF.

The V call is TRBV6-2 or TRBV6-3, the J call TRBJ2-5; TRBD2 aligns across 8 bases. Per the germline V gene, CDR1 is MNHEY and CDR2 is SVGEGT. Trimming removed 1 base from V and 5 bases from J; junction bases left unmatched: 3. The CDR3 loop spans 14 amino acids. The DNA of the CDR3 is TGTGCCAGCAGTTACTTAAGCGGGGGTGAGACCCAGTACTTC. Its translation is CASSYLSGGETQYF.

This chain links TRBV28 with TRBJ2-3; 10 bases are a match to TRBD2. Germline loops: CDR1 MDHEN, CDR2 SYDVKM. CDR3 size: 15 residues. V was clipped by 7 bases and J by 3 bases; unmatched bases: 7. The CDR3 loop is CASTHGTSETDTQYF. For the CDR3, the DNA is TGTGCCAGCACCCATGGGACTAGCGAGACAGATACGCAGTATTTT.

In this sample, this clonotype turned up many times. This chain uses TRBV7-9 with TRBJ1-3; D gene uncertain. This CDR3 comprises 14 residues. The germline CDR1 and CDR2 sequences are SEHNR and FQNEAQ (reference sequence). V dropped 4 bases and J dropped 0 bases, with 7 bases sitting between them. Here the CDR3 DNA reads TGTGCCAGCAGCTCCCCGGACTCTGGAAACACCATATATTTT. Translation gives CASSSPDSGNTIYF.

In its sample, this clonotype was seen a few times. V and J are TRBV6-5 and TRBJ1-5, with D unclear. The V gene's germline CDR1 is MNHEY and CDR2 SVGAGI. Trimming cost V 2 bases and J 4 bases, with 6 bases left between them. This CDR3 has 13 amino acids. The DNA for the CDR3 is TGTGCCAGCAGTTACGGCCCTAATCAGCCCCAGCATTTT. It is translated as CASSYGPNQPQHF.

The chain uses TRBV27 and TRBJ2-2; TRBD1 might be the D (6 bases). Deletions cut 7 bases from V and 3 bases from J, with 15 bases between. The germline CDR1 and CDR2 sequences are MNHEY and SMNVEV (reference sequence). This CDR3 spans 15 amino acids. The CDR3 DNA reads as TGTGCCAGCACCCCAGGGGCACGCGACACCGGGGAGCTGTTTTTT. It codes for CASTPGARDTGELFF.

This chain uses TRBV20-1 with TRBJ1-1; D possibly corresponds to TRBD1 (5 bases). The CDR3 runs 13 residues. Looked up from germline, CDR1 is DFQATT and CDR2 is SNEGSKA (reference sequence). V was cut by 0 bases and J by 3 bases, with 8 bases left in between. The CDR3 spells CSARDRQHTEAFF. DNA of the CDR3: TGCAGTGCTAGAGATCGACAGCACACTGAAGCTTTCTTT.

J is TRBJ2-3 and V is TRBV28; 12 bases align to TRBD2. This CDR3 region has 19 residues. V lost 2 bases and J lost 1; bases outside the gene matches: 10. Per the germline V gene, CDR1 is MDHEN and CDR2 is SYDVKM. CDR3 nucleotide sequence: TGTGCCAGCAGTTTACGGCTAGCGGGGGGGCGGTGGGGCACAGATACGCAGTATTTT. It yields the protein CASSLRLAGGRWGTDTQYF.

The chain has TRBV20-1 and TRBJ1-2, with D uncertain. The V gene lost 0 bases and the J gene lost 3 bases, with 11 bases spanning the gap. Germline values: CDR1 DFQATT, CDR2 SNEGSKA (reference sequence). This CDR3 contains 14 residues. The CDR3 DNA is TGCAGTGCTAGAGAACACGGAGACTACTATGGCTACACCTTC. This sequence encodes CSAREHGDYYGYTF.

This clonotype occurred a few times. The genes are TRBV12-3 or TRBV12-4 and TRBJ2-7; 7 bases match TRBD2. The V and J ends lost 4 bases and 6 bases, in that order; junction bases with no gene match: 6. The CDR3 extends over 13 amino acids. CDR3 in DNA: TGTGCCAGCAGTTACCAGGGAGGGAGCGAGCAGTACTTC. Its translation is CASSYQGGSEQYF.

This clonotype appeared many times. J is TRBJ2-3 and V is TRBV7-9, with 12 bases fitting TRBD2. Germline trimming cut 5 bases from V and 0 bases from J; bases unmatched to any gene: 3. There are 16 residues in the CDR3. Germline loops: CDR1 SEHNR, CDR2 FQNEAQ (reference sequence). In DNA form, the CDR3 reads TGTGCCAGCAGCCAGGGGACTAGCGGGAGCACAGATACGCAGTATTTT. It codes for CASSQGTSGSTDTQYF.